The clone carrying this T cell receptor beta chain has only one observation. In germline, CDR1 is SGHKS, CDR2 YYEKEE (reference sequence). The CDR3 is 14 residues long. The V end was cut by 0 bases, the J end by 5 bases, with 11 bases between. TCRdb's copy holds only in-frame clones and misses some; the assay was immunoSEQ multiplex PCR. The profile shows fewer than 80,000 clones, more than 65% of them singletons. The data derive from a study of T cell responses to AZD1222 COVID-19 vaccine. Sample: peripheral blood, taken on day 0 of MenACWY control vaccination. The receptor comes from an adult in good health. This rearrangement joins TRBV5-5 to TRBJ2-5; D is unresolved. CDR3 amino acids: CASSLGSLQETQYF. In DNA, the CDR3 is TGTGCCAGCAGCTTGGGCAGTCTCCAGGAGACCCAGTACTTC. The full variable domain, in which reference TRBV5-5 and TRBJ2-5 provide the parts outside the CDR3, is DAGVTQSPTHLIKTRGQQVTLRCSPISGHKSVSWYQQVLGQGPQFIFQYYEKEERGRGNFPDRFSARQFPNYSSELNVNALLLGDSALYLCASSLGSLQETQYFGPGTRLLVL.